The 32 T cell receptor beta chains presented below share a single source sample, sequenced in a study of blood T cells in healthy people across ages. A second PCR, run for about 7 to 11 cycles, used a sample-barcoded 5' primer plus a J-beta primer mix. MiXCR was run by TCRdb on the 5' RACE reads, yielding one entry per CDR3 protein. The data contain 790,000 or so distinct CDR3 sequences, around 50% of them singletons. Sequenced material: blood. The source is a man aged 40-50 years in good health.

The V gene is TRBV6-5, the J gene TRBJ2-6; 8 positions match TRBD1. This CDR3 spans 16 amino acids. Per the germline V gene, CDR1 is MNHEY and CDR2 is SVGAGI. The trim removed 8 bases at V and 3 bases at J, leaving 9 bases unmatched. The CDR3 sequence: CASVGQGAHGANVLTF. CDR3 nucleotide sequence: TGTGCCAGCGTCGGGCAGGGGGCGCATGGGGCCAACGTCCTGACTTTC.

This clonotype was detected a few times. The genes are TRBV20-1 and TRBJ2-1; 9 nucleotides align to TRBD1. The ends lost 3 bases at V and 9 bases at J; junction bases unmatched: 12. The CDR3 covers 15 residues. CDR1 is DFQATT and CDR2 is SNEGSKA in the germline V gene (reference sequence). The DNA of the CDR3 is TGCAGTGCTAGCCCCGGGACAGGGAGAGTCGGTGAGCAGTTCTTC. Protein sequence: CSASPGTGRVGEQFF.

The chain couples TRBV28 to TRBJ2-3; the D gene is possibly TRBD1 (6 bases). The V and J ends lost 2 bases and 2 bases respectively, with 26 bases between them. Germline loops: CDR1 MDHEN, CDR2 SYDVKM. CDR3 size: 20 residues. The CDR3 DNA reads as TGTGCCAGCAGTTTACCATCCCCCAGGGGACCCCTCACCCTCACAGATACGCAGTATTTT. It is translated as CASSLPSPRGPLTLTDTQYF. Drawing the rest from reference TRBV28 and TRBJ2-3, the complete variable domain is DVKVTQSSRYLVKRTGEKVFLECVQDMDHENMFWYRQDPGLGLRLIYFSYDVKMKEKGDIPEGYSVSREKKERFSLILESASTNQTSMYLCASSLPSPRGPLTLTDTQYFGPGTRLTVL.

This clonotype has a count of ten or more. This chain links TRBV6-2 or TRBV6-3 with TRBJ2-7; 10 nucleotides agree with TRBD2. This CDR3 has 13 amino acids. Germline trimming cut 8 bases from V and 8 bases from J; bases unmatched to any gene: 9. Germline loops: CDR1 MNHEY, CDR2 SVGEGT. CDR3 sequence (DNA): TGTGCCAGCCATCTAGCGGGAGCGGCCAAGCAGTACTTC. This gives the protein CASHLAGAAKQYF.

V usage is TRBV15 and J usage is TRBJ2-3, with 9 bases fitting TRBD2. The V gene end was trimmed by 1 base and the J gene end by 3 bases; junction bases not matched to a gene: 2. CDR1 and CDR2 from the germline V gene are LNHNV and YYDKDF (reference sequence). The length of the CDR3 is 15 residues. CDR3 amino acids: CATSRVSGGTDTQYF. In DNA form, the CDR3 reads TGTGCCACCAGCAGAGTTAGCGGGGGAACAGATACGCAGTATTTT.

The table lists this clonotype with many counts. The rearrangement links TRBV7-2 to TRBJ1-2, with TRBD1 matching 8 bases. V trimming: 1 base; J trimming: 4 bases; junction bases outside the gene matches: 11. From germline, CDR1 is SGHTA and CDR2 FQGNSA. The CDR3 is 17 residues long. For the CDR3, the DNA is TGTGCCAGCAGCTTAGTCGTGAGGCAGGGGGCAAGCTATGGCTACACCTTC. This translates into CASSLVVRQGASYGYTF.

This clonotype was counted a single time. CDR3 coding DNA: TGTGCCAGCAGCTCTCCCCCCAAGCGGACACTCACAGATACGCAGTATTTT. Translating gives CASSSPPKRTLTDTQYF. The chain combines TRBV7-2 with TRBJ2-3, with D perhaps given as TRBD1 or TRBD2 (5 bases each). V gave up 4 bases and J gave up 2 bases, with 19 bases separating them. The germline V gene has CDR1 SGHTA and CDR2 FQGNSA. This CDR3 spans 17 amino acids.

This sequence joins TRBV5-1 and TRBJ1-1; D remains unclear. The CDR3 spans 13 residues. Between the trimmed V and J ends, which lost 4 bases and 3 bases, there was a span of 10 bases. Germline CDR1 reads SGHRS; CDR2 reads YFSETQ. The CDR3 sequence: CASSAVGDTEAFF. For the CDR3, the DNA is TGCGCCAGCAGCGCGGTCGGGGACACTGAAGCTTTCTTT.

The DNA for the CDR3 is TGTGCCAGCAGTTACTTTGATCCGGGGGCAGGGTACGAGCAGTACTTC. Its translation: CASSYFDPGAGYEQYF. The V call is TRBV6-6, the J call TRBJ2-4; tentatively, D is TRBD1 or TRBD2 (6 bases each). Matching the DNA end better, TRBJ2-7 makes the J call doubtful. This CDR3 region has 16 residues. CDR1 is MNHNY, CDR2 SVGAGI, per germline (reference sequence).

The V gene is TRBV12-3 or TRBV12-4, the J gene TRBJ2-3, with D maybe TRBD1 (6 bases). Between the trimmed V and J ends, which lost 2 bases and 1 base, there was a span of 16 bases. The CDR3 totals 17 residues. CDR3 residues: CASSLQPGATGTDTQYF. In nucleotides, the CDR3 is TGTGCCAGCAGTTTACAGCCAGGGGCTACGGGCACAGATACGCAGTATTTT.

This clonotype showed up just once. The genes are TRBV9 and TRBJ2-5; 9 bases map to TRBD1. CDR3 length equals 15 residues. J gave up 2 bases and V 3 bases, and 5 bases lay outside the gene matches. CDR1 and CDR2 from the germline V gene are SGDLS and YYNGEE. CDR3 nucleotides: TGTGCCAGCAGCGGGGGACAGGGTTGGCAAGAGACCCAGTACTTC. Its protein product is CASSGGQGWQETQYF.

The chain links TRBV7-9 to TRBJ1-2, with D unclear. Trimming left V 3 bases short and J 7 bases short, with 6 bases between. The CDR3 runs to 11 residues. Germline V gives CDR1 SEHNR, CDR2 FQNEAQ (reference sequence). DNA for the CDR3: TGTGCCAGCAGCTTGAGTAGTGGCTACACCTTC. It yields the protein CASSLSSGYTF.

This clonotype was observed a single time. The gene calls are TRBV4-3 and TRBJ2-1, with 11 bases that match TRBD2. V was pared by 1 base and J by 8 bases, with 4 bases of the junction left unmatched. The CDR3 length is 15 residues. CDR1 is LGHNA, CDR2 YSLEER, per germline. CDR3 nucleotide sequence: TGCGCCAGCAGCCAAGGGACTAGCGGGTTGGATGAGCAGTTCTTC. This sequence encodes CASSQGTSGLDEQFF.

The chain links TRBV6-2 or TRBV6-3 to TRBJ2-2; D perhaps matches TRBD1 (5 bases). Between the trimmed V and J ends, which lost 8 bases and 9 bases, there was a span of 19 bases. Germline CDR1 and CDR2: MNHEY and SVGEGT. The CDR3 extends over 14 amino acids. The CDR3 DNA is TGTGCCAGCGCCCCACAGGTTTCCCGTCGGGAGCTGTTTTTT. This gives the protein CASAPQVSRRELFF.

A few counts support this clonotype. The V gene is TRBV5-4, the J gene TRBJ1-6, with 8 bases fitting TRBD1. V gave up 3 bases and J gave up 7 bases; unmatched junction bases: 6. CDR3 length: 15 amino acids. Per germline, CDR1 SGHNT and CDR2 YYREEE (reference sequence). CDR3 region: CASSSGRTGNSPLHF. The CDR3 DNA follows: TGTGCCAGCAGCTCGGGCAGGACAGGGAATTCACCCCTCCACTTT.

The chain carries TRBV6-5 and TRBJ2-1; possibly TRBD2 for D (5 bases). This CDR3 is 15 amino acids long. Between the trimmed V and J ends, which lost 0 bases and 5 bases, there was a span of 11 bases. Germline CDR1 reads MNHEY; CDR2 reads SVGAGI. DNA of the CDR3: TGTGCCAGCAGTTACTCGCGGGTGAGGAACAATGAGCAGTTCTTC. Translating it yields CASSYSRVRNNEQFF.

This clonotype was recorded a few times. The V and J genes are TRBV5-1 and TRBJ2-6; perhaps TRBD2 as D (5 bases). The CDR3 has 18 residues. Germline V CDR1 and CDR2: SGHRS, YFSETQ. The V gene lost 6 bases and the J gene lost 4 bases, with 23 bases spanning the gap. The CDR3 nucleotides read TGCGCCAGCACCTCAGGACTTCCACCTAATCGAGGGGCCAACGTCCTGACTTTC. It yields the protein CASTSGLPPNRGANVLTF.

Turning to this clonotype: The junction does not match germline at one end; this may be a read error. The J gene is TRBJ1-5, the V gene TRBV27; D remains unclear. CDR1 and CDR2 from the germline V gene are MNHEY and SMNVEV (reference sequence). The CDR3 runs to 13 residues. The CDR3 here is CASALARDQPQHF. For the CDR3, the DNA is TGTGCCAGCGCACTAGCGCGGGATCAGCCTCAGCATTTT.

V and J are TRBV28 and TRBJ2-7; TRBD1 matches 7 bases. CDR1 MDHEN and CDR2 SYDVKM come from the germline V gene. Unmatched junction bases numbered 11, after V lost 3 bases and J lost 3 bases. CDR3 size: 16 residues. The CDR3 loop is CASSFEYKGQSYEQYF. Written as DNA, the CDR3 is TGTGCCAGCAGTTTTGAGTATAAGGGACAGAGCTACGAGCAGTACTTC.

This sequence joins TRBV10-2 and TRBJ2-5; 12 bases map to TRBD2. The junction had 3 bases not matched to a gene; V was cut back by 8 bases and J by 2 bases. The CDR3 spans 14 residues. Per germline, CDR1 WSHSY and CDR2 SAAADI. The CDR3 DNA reads as TGCGCCAGCGGACTAGCGGGACTTCAAGAGACCCAGTACTTC. Translated, it gives CASGLAGLQETQYF.

The table lists this clonotype with a count of one. The chain uses TRBV6-5 and TRBJ2-7; 7 bases are shared with TRBD1. From germline, CDR1 is MNHEY and CDR2 SVGAGI. CDR3 length: 14 residues. Trimming at V came to 0 bases and at J to 9 bases, leaving 8 bases not matched to a gene. CDR3 in amino acids: CASSYSEQGKVQYF. The DNA of the CDR3 is TGTGCCAGCAGTTACTCGGAACAGGGGAAGGTGCAGTACTTC.

This sequence joins TRBV4-3 and TRBJ1-4; TRBD1 might be the D (5 bases). V shed 0 bases and J shed 10 bases, with 18 bases lying between them. Germline CDR1 and CDR2: LGHNA and YSLEER. The CDR3 is 16 amino acids. The CDR3 reads CASSQEPGTQGGKLFF. The CDR3 DNA is TGCGCCAGCAGCCAAGAACCCGGCACCCAGGGTGGAAAACTGTTTTTT.

The chain carries TRBV12-3 or TRBV12-4 and TRBJ1-5, with D possibly being TRBD1 (5 bases). This CDR3 has 15 residues. V was clipped by 6 bases and J by 2 bases, with 14 bases between them. The CDR3 region is CASRPLGGGNQPQHF. As DNA, the CDR3 is TGTGCCAGCAGACCCCTGGGGGGGGGCAATCAGCCCCAGCATTTT.

This chain uses TRBV20-1 with TRBJ2-1; D remains ambiguous. The CDR3 runs to 12 residues. The V end was cut by 3 bases, the J end by 13 bases, with 16 bases between. Germline V gene sequence: CDR1 DFQATT, CDR2 SNEGSKA (reference sequence). The CDR3 loop is CSASKINLRQFF. The DNA of the CDR3 is TGCAGTGCTAGTAAGATTAACTTAAGACAGTTCTTC.

The CDR3 DNA sequence: TGTGCCAGCAGTTATCTGACAGGGGGGACTAGCACAGATACGCAGTATTTT. This encodes CASSYLTGGTSTDTQYF. The chain recombines TRBV6-5 with TRBJ2-3; 9 bases match TRBD1. In germline, CDR1 is MNHEY, CDR2 SVGAGI. The V and J ends lost 3 bases and 0 bases, in that order; junction bases with no gene match: 7. The CDR3 totals 17 residues.

The chain couples TRBV28 to TRBJ1-2; maybe TRBD1 (5 bases). CDR1 is MDHEN, CDR2 SYDVKM, per germline. Trimming pared 8 bases from V and 3 bases from J, leaving 16 bases between. CDR3 length: 14 residues. In DNA form, the CDR3 reads TGTGCCAGCTGGTCAACCAGGGAGGACTATGGCTACACCTTC. Protein: CASWSTREDYGYTF.

Ten or more counts support this clonotype. The chain couples TRBV4-2 to TRBJ2-7, with 9 bases that match TRBD2. This CDR3 has 16 amino acids. The V gene's germline CDR1 is LGHNA and CDR2 YNFKEQ. The trim removed 1 base at V and 2 bases at J, leaving 6 bases unmatched. This chain's CDR3 is CASSQVAGDAAYEQYF. The DNA of the CDR3 is TGTGCCAGCAGCCAAGTAGCGGGAGACGCAGCCTACGAGCAGTACTTC.

Only a few counts were recorded for this clonotype. V usage is TRBV27 and J usage is TRBJ1-6; the D gene is possibly TRBD1 (5 bases). This CDR3 is built from 15 residues. Germline CDR1 MNHEY, CDR2 SMNVEV (reference sequence). With 3 bases removed from V and 7 bases from J, the gap between germline ends came to 13 bases. CDR3 nucleotide sequence: TGTGCCAGCAGTTTTGTTGTGGGGGTGAATTCACCCCTCCACTTT. Encoded protein: CASSFVVGVNSPLHF.

This clonotype was seen only once. The chain uses TRBV6-5 and TRBJ2-1; 8 bases match TRBD1. After removal of 6 bases from V and 4 bases from J, the junction contained 2 bases not matched to a gene. CDR1 is MNHEY and CDR2 is SVGAGI in the germline V gene. This CDR3 contains 13 residues. The CDR3 DNA reads as TGTGCCAGCAGAGGGGACAGGTACAATGAGCAGTTCTTC. It translates to CASRGDRYNEQFF.

This clonotype was found once. J is TRBJ2-3 and V is TRBV9, with D perhaps TRBD2 (7 bases). Germline lookup yields CDR1 SGDLS and CDR2 YYNGEE. V gave up 4 bases and J gave up 3 bases, with 15 bases separating them. This CDR3 spans 15 amino acids. The CDR3: CASSSIGGGTDTQYF. DNA for the CDR3: TGTGCCAGCAGCTCCATAGGGGGGGGGACAGATACGCAGTATTTT.

The V call is TRBV28, the J call TRBJ1-1; D perhaps matches TRBD1 (6 bases). Trimming stripped 1 base from V and 1 base from J, with 16 bases between. Germline V lookup: CDR1 MDHEN, CDR2 SYDVKM. The CDR3 loop spans 17 amino acids. The CDR3 loop is CASSLYLAGAQNTEAFF. CDR3 sequence (DNA): TGTGCCAGCAGTTTATATCTGGCAGGGGCGCAGAACACTGAAGCTTTCTTT.

The chain recombines TRBV28 with TRBJ1-2; 7 bases match TRBD1. The CDR3 is 14 residues long. CDR1 is MDHEN and CDR2 is SYDVKM in the germline V gene. J was trimmed by 5 bases and V by 6 bases; bases with no gene match: 9. The CDR3 DNA sequence: TGTGCCAGCAGGGCCGGGACAGAGGCGTATGGCTACACCTTC. It encodes CASRAGTEAYGYTF.